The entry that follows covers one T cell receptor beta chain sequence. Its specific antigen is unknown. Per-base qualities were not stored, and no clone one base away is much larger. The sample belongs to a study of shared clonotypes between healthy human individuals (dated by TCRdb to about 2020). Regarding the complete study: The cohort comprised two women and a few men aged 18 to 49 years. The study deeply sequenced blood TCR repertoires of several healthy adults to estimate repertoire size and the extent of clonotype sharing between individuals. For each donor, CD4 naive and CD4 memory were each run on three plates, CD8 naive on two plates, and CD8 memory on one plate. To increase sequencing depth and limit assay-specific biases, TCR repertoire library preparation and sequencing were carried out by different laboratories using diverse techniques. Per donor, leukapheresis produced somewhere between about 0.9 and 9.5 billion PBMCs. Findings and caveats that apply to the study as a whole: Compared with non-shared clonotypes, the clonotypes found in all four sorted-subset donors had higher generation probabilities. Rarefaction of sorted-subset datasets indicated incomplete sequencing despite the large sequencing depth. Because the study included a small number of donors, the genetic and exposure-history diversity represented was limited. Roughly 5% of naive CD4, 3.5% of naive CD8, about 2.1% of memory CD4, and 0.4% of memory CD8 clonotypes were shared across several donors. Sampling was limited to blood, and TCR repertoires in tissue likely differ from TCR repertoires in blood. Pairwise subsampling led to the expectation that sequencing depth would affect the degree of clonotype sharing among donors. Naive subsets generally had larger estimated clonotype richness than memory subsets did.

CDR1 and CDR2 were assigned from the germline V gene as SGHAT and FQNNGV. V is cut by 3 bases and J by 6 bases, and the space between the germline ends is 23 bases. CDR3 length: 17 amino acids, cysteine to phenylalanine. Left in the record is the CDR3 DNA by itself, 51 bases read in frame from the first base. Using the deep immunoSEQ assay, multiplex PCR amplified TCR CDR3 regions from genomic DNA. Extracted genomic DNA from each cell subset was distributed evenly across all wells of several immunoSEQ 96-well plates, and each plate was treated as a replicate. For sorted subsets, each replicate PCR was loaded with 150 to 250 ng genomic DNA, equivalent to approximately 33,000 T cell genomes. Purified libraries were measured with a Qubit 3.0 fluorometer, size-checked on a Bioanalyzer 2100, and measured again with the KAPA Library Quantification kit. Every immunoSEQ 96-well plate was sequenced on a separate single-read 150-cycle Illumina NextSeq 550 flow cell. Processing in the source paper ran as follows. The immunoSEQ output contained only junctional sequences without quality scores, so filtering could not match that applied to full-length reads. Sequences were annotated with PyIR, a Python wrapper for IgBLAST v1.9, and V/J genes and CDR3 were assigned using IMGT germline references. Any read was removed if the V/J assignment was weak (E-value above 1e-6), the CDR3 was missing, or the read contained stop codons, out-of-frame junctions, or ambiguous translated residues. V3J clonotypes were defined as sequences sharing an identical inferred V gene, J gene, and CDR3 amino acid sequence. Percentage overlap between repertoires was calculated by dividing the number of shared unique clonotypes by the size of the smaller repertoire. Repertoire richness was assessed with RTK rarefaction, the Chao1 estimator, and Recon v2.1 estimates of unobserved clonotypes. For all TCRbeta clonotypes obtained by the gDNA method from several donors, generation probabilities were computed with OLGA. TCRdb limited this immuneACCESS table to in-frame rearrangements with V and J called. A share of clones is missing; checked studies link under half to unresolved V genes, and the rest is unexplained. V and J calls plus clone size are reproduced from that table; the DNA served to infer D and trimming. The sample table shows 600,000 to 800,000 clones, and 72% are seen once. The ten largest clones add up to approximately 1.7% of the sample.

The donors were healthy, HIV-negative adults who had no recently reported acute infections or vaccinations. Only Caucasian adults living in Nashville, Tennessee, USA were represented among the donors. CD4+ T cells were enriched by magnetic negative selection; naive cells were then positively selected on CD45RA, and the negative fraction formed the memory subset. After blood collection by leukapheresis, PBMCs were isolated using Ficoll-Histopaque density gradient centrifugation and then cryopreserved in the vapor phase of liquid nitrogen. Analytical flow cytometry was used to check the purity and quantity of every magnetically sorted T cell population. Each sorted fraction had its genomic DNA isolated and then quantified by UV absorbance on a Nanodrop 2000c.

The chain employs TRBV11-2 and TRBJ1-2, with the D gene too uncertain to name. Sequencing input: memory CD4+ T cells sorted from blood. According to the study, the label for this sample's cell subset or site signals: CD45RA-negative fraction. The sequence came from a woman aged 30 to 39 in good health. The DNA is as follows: TGTGCCAGCAGCTTCCCCATGATCGGGTTTGGCGGGCATGGCTACACCTTC. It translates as CASSFPMIGFGGHGYTF.